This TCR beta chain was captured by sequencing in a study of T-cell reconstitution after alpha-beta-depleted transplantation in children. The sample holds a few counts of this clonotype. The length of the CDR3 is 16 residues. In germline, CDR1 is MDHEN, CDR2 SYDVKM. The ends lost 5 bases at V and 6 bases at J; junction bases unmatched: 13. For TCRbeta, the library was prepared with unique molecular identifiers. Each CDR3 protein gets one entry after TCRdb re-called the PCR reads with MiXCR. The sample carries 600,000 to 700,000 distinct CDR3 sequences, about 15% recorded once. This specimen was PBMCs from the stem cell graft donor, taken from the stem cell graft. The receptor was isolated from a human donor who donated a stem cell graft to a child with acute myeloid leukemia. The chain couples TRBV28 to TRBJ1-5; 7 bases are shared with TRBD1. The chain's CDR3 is CASSRLTGDRGQPQHF. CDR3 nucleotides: TGTGCCAGCAGTCGGCTAACAGGGGATCGGGGTCAGCCCCAGCATTTT.